This T cell receptor (beta chain) was profiled in a study of radiation and T cells in renal cell carcinoma. Study details: Nephrectomy followed 15 Gy stereotactic body radiation by 4 weeks. Notes on the study in general: From baseline, blood top tumor clonotypes peaked at 2 weeks post-radiation.

This clone was seen a few times. Its cognate antigen is unknown. The sample carries other DNA sequences with the same CDR3. The data were produced by immunoSEQ multiplex PCR, yet TCRdb's version contains in-frame clones alone and is incomplete. This table holds 140,000 to 150,000 clones, approximately 90% found once. This CDR3 is built from 11 residues. Germline CDR1 reads MNHNS; CDR2 reads SASEGT. Trimming took 2 bases from V and 4 from J, leaving 0 bases between them. Time point here: baseline pretreatment blood. Sample treatment: 15 Gy SBRT to primary tumor, nephrectomy 4 weeks later. After SBRT, blood was collected at 2 and 4 weeks, plus baseline.

The sequence was collected from an older woman with renal cell carcinoma. The sample in question was blood, obtained from a patient whose treatment included radiotherapy and nephrectomy. The chain has TRBV6-1 and TRBJ1-5; D ambiguous. The CDR3 region has the DNA TGTGCCAGCAGTGAAAATCAGCCCCAGCATTTT. Translated, it gives CASSENQPQHF.